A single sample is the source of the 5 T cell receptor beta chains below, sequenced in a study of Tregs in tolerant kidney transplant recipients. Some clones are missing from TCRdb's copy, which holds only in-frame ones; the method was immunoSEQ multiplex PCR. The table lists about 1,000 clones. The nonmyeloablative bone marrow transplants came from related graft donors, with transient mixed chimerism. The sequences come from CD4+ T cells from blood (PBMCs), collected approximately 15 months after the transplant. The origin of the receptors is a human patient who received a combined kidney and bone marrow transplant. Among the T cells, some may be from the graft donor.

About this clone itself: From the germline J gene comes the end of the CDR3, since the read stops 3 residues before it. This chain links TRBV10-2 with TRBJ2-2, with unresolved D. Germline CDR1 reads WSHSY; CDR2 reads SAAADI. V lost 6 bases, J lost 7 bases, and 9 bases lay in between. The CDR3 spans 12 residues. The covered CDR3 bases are TGCGCCAGCAGCGGTGCGTTCGGGGAG. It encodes CASSGAFGE. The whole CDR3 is CASSGAFGELFF.

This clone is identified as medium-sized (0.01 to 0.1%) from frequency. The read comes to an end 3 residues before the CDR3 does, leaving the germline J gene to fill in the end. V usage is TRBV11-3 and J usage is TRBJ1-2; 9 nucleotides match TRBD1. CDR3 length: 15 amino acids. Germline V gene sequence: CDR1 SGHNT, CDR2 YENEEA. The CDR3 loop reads CASRHAGTGNYGYTF. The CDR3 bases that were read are TGTGCAAGTCGCCATGCCGGGACAGGGAACTATGGC.

The CDR3 reads CASSAAWGQSYEQYF. The CDR3 bases that were read are TGTGCCAGCAGCGCCGCTTGGGGACAGAGCTACGAG. This chain uses TRBV9 with TRBJ2-7, with 7 bases lining up with TRBD1. The DNA ends 3 residues before the CDR3 does, and the rest of the CDR3 is filled in from the germline J gene. CDR1 and CDR2 from the germline V gene are SGDLS and YYNGEE. J gave up 3 bases and V 3 bases, and 9 bases lay outside the gene matches. The CDR3 has 15 residues.

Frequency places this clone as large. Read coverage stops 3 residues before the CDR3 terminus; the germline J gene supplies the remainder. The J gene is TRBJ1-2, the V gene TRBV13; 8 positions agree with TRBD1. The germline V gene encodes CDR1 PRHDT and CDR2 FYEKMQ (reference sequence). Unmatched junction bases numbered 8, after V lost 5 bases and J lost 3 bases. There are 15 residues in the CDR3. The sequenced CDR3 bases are TGTGCCAGCAGCATTCGACAGGGGAATTACTATGGC. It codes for CASSIRQGNYYG. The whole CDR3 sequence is CASSIRQGNYYGYTF.

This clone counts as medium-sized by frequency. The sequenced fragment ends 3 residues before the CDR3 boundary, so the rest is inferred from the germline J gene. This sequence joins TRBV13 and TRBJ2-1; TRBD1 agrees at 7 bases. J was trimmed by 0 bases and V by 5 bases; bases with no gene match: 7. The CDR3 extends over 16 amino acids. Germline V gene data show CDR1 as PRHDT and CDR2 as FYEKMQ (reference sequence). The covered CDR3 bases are TGTGCCAGCAGCGGAGCCGGGACAGCCTCCTACAATGAG. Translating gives CASSGAGTASYNE. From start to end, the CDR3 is CASSGAGTASYNEQFF.